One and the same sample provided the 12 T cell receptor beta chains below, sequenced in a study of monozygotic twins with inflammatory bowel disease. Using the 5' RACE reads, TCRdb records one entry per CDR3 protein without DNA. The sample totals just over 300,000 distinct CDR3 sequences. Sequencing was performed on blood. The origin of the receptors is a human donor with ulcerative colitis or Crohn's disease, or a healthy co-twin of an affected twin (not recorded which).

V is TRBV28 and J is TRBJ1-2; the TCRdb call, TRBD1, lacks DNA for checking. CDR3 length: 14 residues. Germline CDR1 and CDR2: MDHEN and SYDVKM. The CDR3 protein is CASSLETGNHGYTF.

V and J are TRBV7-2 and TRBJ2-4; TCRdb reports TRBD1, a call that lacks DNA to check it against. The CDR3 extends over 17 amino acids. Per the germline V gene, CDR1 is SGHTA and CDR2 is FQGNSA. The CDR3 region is CASSPRVGALSKNIQYF.

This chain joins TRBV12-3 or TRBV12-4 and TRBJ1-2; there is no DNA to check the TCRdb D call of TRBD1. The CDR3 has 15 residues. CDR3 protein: CASRGLDTPLYGYTF.

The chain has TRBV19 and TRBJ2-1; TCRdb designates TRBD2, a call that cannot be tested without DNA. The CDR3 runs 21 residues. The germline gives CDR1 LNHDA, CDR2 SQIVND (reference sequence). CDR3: CASSLKGLAGSGTSSYNEQFF.

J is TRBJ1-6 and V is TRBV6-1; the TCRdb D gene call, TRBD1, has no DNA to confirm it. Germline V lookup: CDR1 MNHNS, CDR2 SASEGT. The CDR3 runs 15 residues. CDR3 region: CASRPRGSTNSPLHF.

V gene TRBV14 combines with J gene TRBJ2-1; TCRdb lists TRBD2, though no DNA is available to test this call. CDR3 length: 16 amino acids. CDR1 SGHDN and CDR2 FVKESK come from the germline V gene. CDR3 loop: CASSRRLAGNGGEQFF.

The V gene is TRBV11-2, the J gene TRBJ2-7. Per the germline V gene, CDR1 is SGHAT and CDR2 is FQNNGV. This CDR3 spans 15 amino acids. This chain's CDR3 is CASSLDWLRHYEQYF.

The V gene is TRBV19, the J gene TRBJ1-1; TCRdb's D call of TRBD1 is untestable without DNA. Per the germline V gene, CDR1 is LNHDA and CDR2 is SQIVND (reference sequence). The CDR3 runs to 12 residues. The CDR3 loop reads CASYRGGTEAFF. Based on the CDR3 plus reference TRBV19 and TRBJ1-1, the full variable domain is DGGITQSPKYLFRKEGQNVTLSCEQNLNHDAMYWYRQDPGQGLRLIYYSQIVNDFQKGDIAEGYSVSREKKESFPLTVTSAQKNPTAFYLCASYRGGTEAFFGQGTRLTVV.

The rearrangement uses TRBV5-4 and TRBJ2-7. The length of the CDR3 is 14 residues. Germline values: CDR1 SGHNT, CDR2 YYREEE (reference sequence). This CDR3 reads CASSPEAYSYEQYF.

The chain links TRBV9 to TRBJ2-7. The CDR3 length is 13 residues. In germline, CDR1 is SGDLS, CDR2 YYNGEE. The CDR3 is CASSVGTTNEQYF.

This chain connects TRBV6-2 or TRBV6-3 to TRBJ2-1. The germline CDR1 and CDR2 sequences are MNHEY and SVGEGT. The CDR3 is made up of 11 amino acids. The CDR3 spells CASSTMDEQFF.

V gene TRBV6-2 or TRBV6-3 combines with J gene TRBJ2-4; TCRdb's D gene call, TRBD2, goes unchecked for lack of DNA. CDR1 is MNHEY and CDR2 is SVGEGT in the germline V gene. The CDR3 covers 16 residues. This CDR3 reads CASSPPLAWAKNIQYF.